The clone carrying this TCR beta chain showed up just once. The data originate from a study of cytomegalovirus exposure and HLA in healthy donors. The PCR had 60 Vbeta and 13 Jbeta primers. Assay used: immunoSEQ multiplex PCR; TCRdb lists only in-frame clones, some missing. This sample has 150,000 to 200,000 clones; around three quarters occur once, and the top ten carry 2% to 2.5%. Donors consisted of healthy bone marrow donors. The CDR3 totals 17 residues. With V trimmed by 5 bases and J by 3 bases, 13 bases remained unmatched. The germline gives CDR1 SGDLS, CDR2 YYNGEE. This chain connects TRBV9 to TRBJ2-1; 8 bases fit TRBD2. The sequence derives from a woman aged 45-65 years in good health and CMV-seronegative. Source material: PBMCs. Here the CDR3 reads CASSEGVGGAFYNEQFF. In nucleotides, the CDR3 is TGTGCCAGCAGTGAAGGGGTCGGGGGGGCCTTCTACAATGAGCAGTTCTTC.